This paragraph reports one T cell receptor beta chain. Its antigen is unidentified. Germline V gene data show CDR1 as SGDLS and CDR2 as YYNGEE. Trimming cost V 0 bases and J 8 bases, with 9 bases left between them. The CDR3 totals 13 residues. CD8 cells regarded as naive lacked CD45RO, were positively chosen for CCR7, and omitted terminally differentiated effector memory CD45RA+ cells. Profiled with immunoSEQ multiplex PCR; TCRdb holds only in-frame clones, not every one. Altogether 800,000 to 950,000 clones are present, 90% to 98% being singletons, with the ten largest covering over 0.2%. This sample is drawn from a study of shared clonotypes between healthy human individuals. Study findings and constraints: Clonotype sharing among donors likely depends on sequencing depth. Generally, naive subsets (rather than memory subsets) showed larger estimated richness. Large depth notwithstanding, sorted-subset sequencing proved incomplete by rarefaction. Of the naive CD4 clonotypes, 4% to 5% were shared across four donors.

Material: naive CD8+ T cells sorted from blood. The sequence derives from a man younger than 45 in good health. V and J are TRBV9 and TRBJ2-1; D is possibly TRBD2 (5 bases). CDR3 protein: CASSVVMGDEQFF. Written as DNA, the CDR3 is TGTGCCAGCAGCGTAGTAATGGGAGATGAGCAGTTCTTC.